This TCR beta chain was profiled in a study of tumor and adjacent non-tumor tissue in lung cancer. There are 11 residues in the CDR3. From germline, CDR1 is SQVTM and CDR2 ANQGSEA. Trimming stripped 4 bases from V and 7 bases from J, with 8 bases between. This sample's RNA came from whole unsorted tissue. This clonotype was detected ten times or more. The library came from three nested PCR rounds adapted from ARM-PCR protocols. TCRdb ran MiXCR on the multiplex PCR reads and lists one entry per CDR3 protein. Of over 110,000 distinct CDR3 sequences in the sample, around 65% were seen once. The sample was lung tumor tissue. The TCR originated in a man aged 55 to 70 with small cell lung cancer. The chain employs TRBV29-1 and TRBJ2-1, with unresolved D. As DNA, the CDR3 is TGCAGCGTTGCCTCGGGTAATGAGCAGTTCTTC. Amino acids: CSVASGNEQFF.